This T cell receptor beta chain was sequenced for a study of cytotoxic CD8 clonotypes in ibrutinib-treated CLL. Study information: Median treatment time before response sampling was around twelve months, range 6 to 36.

Worth noting for this clone: Its antigen is unidentified.

The study, taken as a whole, reports: Baseline levels of clonality went above those of age-matched healthy donors and moved with circulating CD8+ T-cell counts.

This CDR3 contains 14 residues. CDR1 MNHEY and CDR2 SMNVEV come from the germline V gene (reference sequence). Trimming removed 3 bases from V and 0 bases from J, with 9 bases in between. TCRdb keeps only in-frame clones here, not all; method: immunoSEQ multiplex PCR. The data hold around 160,000 clones, with more than 70% observed a single time. This chain uses TRBV27 with TRBJ2-7; D perhaps matches TRBD1 (6 bases). The sequence derives from a human donor with chronic lymphocytic leukemia. This specimen consisted of PBMCs, obtained at disease progression, from a patient treated with ibrutinib. The CDR3 loop reads CASSFRGDSYEQYF. The CDR3 bases are TGTGCCAGCAGTTTCAGGGGCGACTCCTACGAGCAGTACTTC.